The 18 T cell receptor beta chains below come from one sample, sequenced in a study of blood T cell repertoires in COVID-19. Using immunoSEQ multiplex PCR, the repertoire was profiled, and TCRdb retains in-frame clones only, with some absent. The profile shows about 310,000 clones, less than 85% of them singletons. Material: PBMCs or T cells enriched from blood (not recorded which). The receptors come from a woman under 40 who had been exposed to COVID-19.

The CDR3 reads CASSTGTPFDGYTF. CDR3 DNA sequence: TGTGCCAGCAGCACCGGGACACCCTTCGATGGCTACACCTTC. The chain uses TRBV5-4 and TRBJ1-2, with D possibly being TRBD1 (6 bases). Germline V gene lookup returns CDR1 SGHNT and CDR2 YYREEE (reference sequence). Trimming removed 4 bases from V and 6 bases from J, with 16 bases in between. The CDR3 is 14 residues long.

The chain recombines TRBV7-9 with TRBJ1-2, with 8 bases that match TRBD1. The CDR3 has 16 amino acids. The J segment lost 4 bases and the V segment lost 2 bases, leaving 9 bases of the junction unmatched. Germline assignment: CDR1 SEHNR and CDR2 FQNEAQ (reference sequence). DNA for the CDR3: TGTGCCAGCAGCTTAATGGGGACAGGTCCGGCCTATGGCTACACCTTC. As protein: CASSLMGTGPAYGYTF.

This clone was found once. This chain joins TRBV6-6 and TRBJ1-3; 7 bases align to TRBD1. V shed 0 bases and J 4 bases; nucleotides not matched to a gene: 3. From germline, CDR1 is MNHNY and CDR2 SVGAGI (reference sequence). This CDR3 is built from 15 residues. This CDR3 reads CASSYSTGIGNTIYF. The CDR3, as DNA: TGTGCCAGCAGTTACTCGACAGGGATCGGAAACACCATATATTTT.

The rearrangement joins TRBV28 to TRBJ1-5, with 9 bases matching TRBD1. The CDR3 loop spans 15 amino acids. The V gene's germline CDR1 is MDHEN and CDR2 SYDVKM. V shed 7 bases, J shed 7 bases, and the junction held 11 bases outside the gene matches. The CDR3 spells CASITSGQGYQPQHF. For the CDR3, the DNA is TGTGCCAGCATCACGTCGGGACAGGGTTACCAGCCCCAGCATTTT. The full variable domain, its missing parts supplied by reference TRBV28 and TRBJ1-5, is DVKVTQSSRYLVKRTGEKVFLECVQDMDHENMFWYRQDPGLGLRLIYFSYDVKMKEKGDIPEGYSVSREKKERFSLILESASTNQTSMYLCASITSGQGYQPQHFGDGTRLSIL.

This rearrangement joins TRBV7-9 to TRBJ1-2, with 8 bases that match TRBD1. This CDR3 contains 15 residues. Looked up from germline, CDR1 is SEHNR and CDR2 is FQNEAQ (reference sequence). V gave up 5 bases and J gave up 0 bases; unmatched junction bases: 5. The chain's CDR3 is CASSPQTGANYGYTF. The CDR3 bases are TGTGCCAGCAGCCCGCAGACAGGGGCTAACTATGGCTACACCTTC.

The V and J genes are TRBV11-2 and TRBJ2-7; tentative D call: TRBD2 (6 bases). The germline V and J ends were trimmed by 5 bases and 6 bases, with 20 bases remaining between them. The germline V gene has CDR1 SGHAT and CDR2 FQNNGV. This CDR3 comprises 15 residues. The CDR3 here is CASSHIAGGRGEQYF. The CDR3 DNA sequence: TGTGCCAGCAGCCATATTGCCGGGGGTCGCGGCGAGCAGTACTTC.

The rearrangement links TRBV5-1 to TRBJ2-1, with TRBD2 identical over 13 bases. Germline assignment: CDR1 SGHRS and CDR2 YFSETQ. V trimming: 4 bases; J trimming: 3 bases; junction bases outside the gene matches: 10. CDR3 size: 18 residues. CDR3 bases: TGCGCCAGCAGCCCCGGACTAGCGGGGGCGGTAGACTACAATGAGCAGTTCTTC. This gives the protein CASSPGLAGAVDYNEQFF.

The rearrangement links TRBV7-2 to TRBJ2-6; 11 nucleotides match TRBD1. Germline CDR1 and CDR2: SGHTA and FQGNSA. The CDR3 covers 19 residues. The trim removed 0 bases at V and 2 bases at J, leaving 6 bases unmatched. The CDR3 spells CASSLARWTGGPGANVLTF. DNA of the CDR3: TGTGCCAGCAGCTTAGCGAGGTGGACAGGGGGCCCTGGGGCCAACGTCCTGACTTTC. The full variable domain, with the rest looked up from reference TRBV7-2 and TRBJ2-6, is GAGVSQSPSNKVTEKGKDVELRCDPISGHTALYWYRQSLGQGLEFLIYFQGNSAPDKSGLPSDRFSAERTGGSVSTLTIQRTQQEDSAVYLCASSLARWTGGPGANVLTFGAGSRLTVL.

This clone was detected once. The chain joins TRBV2 to TRBJ2-7, with TRBD1 as a possible D gene (5 bases). The CDR3 runs to 14 residues. V dropped 7 bases and J dropped 0 bases, with 13 bases sitting between them. Looked up from germline, CDR1 is SNHLY and CDR2 is FYNNEI. The CDR3 protein is CASIKDQGSYEQYF. Written as DNA, the CDR3 is TGTGCCAGCATCAAGGACCAGGGCTCCTACGAGCAGTACTTC.

V gene TRBV28 combines with J gene TRBJ1-2; TRBD1 agrees at 8 bases. CDR1 is MDHEN, CDR2 SYDVKM, per germline. The trim removed 5 bases at V and 0 bases at J, leaving 14 bases unmatched. This CDR3 has 18 amino acids. CDR3 sequence: CASSRRWQGALSNYGYTF. The CDR3 region has the DNA TGTGCCAGCAGTCGAAGGTGGCAGGGGGCGCTTTCTAACTATGGCTACACCTTC.

The V call is TRBV18, the J call TRBJ1-6; tentative D call: TRBD1 (5 bases). This CDR3 spans 16 amino acids. Germline loops: CDR1 KGHSH, CDR2 LQKENI. Trimming left V 2 bases short and J 1 base short, with 9 bases between. The chain's CDR3 is CASSPSGDSYNSPLHF. The CDR3 DNA sequence: TGTGCCAGCTCACCATCGGGGGATTCCTATAATTCACCCCTCCACTTT.

J is TRBJ1-6 and V is TRBV30; 9 positions match TRBD1. This CDR3 comprises 13 residues. Trimming removed 8 bases from V and 9 bases from J; junction bases left unmatched: 8. The germline V gene has CDR1 GTSNPN and CDR2 SVGIG (reference sequence). The CDR3 protein is CAGWRQGGSPLHF. The DNA of the CDR3 is TGTGCCGGGTGGAGACAGGGGGGTTCACCCCTCCACTTT.

V gene TRBV19 combines with J gene TRBJ2-1; D is ambiguous. The CDR3 is made up of 15 amino acids. Trimming cost V 7 bases and J 0 bases, with 13 bases left between them. Germline-derived CDR1 and CDR2 are LNHDA and SQIVND (reference sequence). CDR3 sequence reads: CASIRTGFSYNEQFF. CDR3 DNA: TGTGCCAGTATCAGAACCGGGTTCTCCTACAATGAGCAGTTCTTC.

In this sample, this clone turned up a few times. This chain connects TRBV6-5 to TRBJ1-1; 8 nucleotides match TRBD1. With V trimmed by 4 bases and J by 5 bases, 6 bases remained unmatched. The CDR3 loop spans 14 amino acids. Germline assignment: CDR1 MNHEY and CDR2 SVGAGI. CDR3 bases: TGTGCCAGCAGTTGGACAGGGTCGCTGACTGAAGCTTTCTTT. Its protein is CASSWTGSLTEAFF.

V usage is TRBV7-2 and J usage is TRBJ1-1; TRBD1 aligns across 7 bases. J lost 5 bases, V lost 4 bases, and 4 bases had no gene match. Germline V lookup: CDR1 SGHTA, CDR2 FQGNSA. The CDR3 runs 13 residues. In nucleotides, the CDR3 is TGTGCCAGCAGCTCGCAGGGGGATACTGAAGCTTTCTTT. This gives the protein CASSSQGDTEAFF.

V usage is TRBV5-4 and J usage is TRBJ1-1; a weak D match, TRBD1 (6 bases). The germline V and J ends were trimmed by 2 bases and 3 bases, with 11 bases remaining between them. The CDR3 runs to 14 residues. Per germline, CDR1 SGHNT and CDR2 YYREEE (reference sequence). Here the CDR3 DNA reads TGTGCCAGCAGCTTCCGGGACACCGACACTGAAGCTTTCTTT. Its protein is CASSFRDTDTEAFF.

The chain carries TRBV11-3 and TRBJ2-2; TRBD2 agrees at 9 bases. The junction had 5 bases not matched to a gene; V was cut back by 1 base and J by 2 bases. Germline V gene lookup returns CDR1 SGHNT and CDR2 YENEEA. This CDR3 region has 17 residues. CDR3 loop: CASSLVFSGGNTGELFF. The CDR3 DNA is TGTGCCAGCAGCTTAGTTTTTAGCGGGGGTAACACCGGGGAGCTGTTTTTT.

This clone was detected ten times or more. The rearrangement uses TRBV6-2 or TRBV6-3 and TRBJ2-2; 11 bases line up with TRBD2. The CDR3 spans 17 residues. Germline values: CDR1 MNHEY, CDR2 SVGEGT. V trimming: 4 bases; J trimming: 3 bases; junction bases outside the gene matches: 7. The CDR3 bases are TGTGCCAGCAGTTTCCCCTCGACTAGCGGGGACACCGGGGAGCTGTTTTTT. Its translation is CASSFPSTSGDTGELFF.